These 30 T cell receptor beta chains share one sample of origin, sequenced in a study of T cells in Graves' hyperthyroidism and ophthalmopathy (dated by TCRdb to the late 2010s). Libraries were made using multiplex PCR. Data came from an Illumina HiSeq 2000. Amplification of TCR beta CDR3 regions was carried out from RNA transcripts. For the first round of RT-PCR on the TCR CDR3, the HTBI primer set was used together with the Qiagen OneStep RT-PCR kit. The raw public reads went through TCRdb reprocessing: fastp at Q25, MiXCR clone calling, in-frame beta chains kept. One record per CDR3 amino acid sequence lists the most common genes and DNA. Counted in this sample were 560,000 or so distinct CDR3 sequences; around 46% of them appeared once. Roughly 8.2% of the sample is taken by the ten largest. The sequencing input was peripheral blood or thyroid tissue (not recorded which). All receptors derive from a woman in her late teens or twenties with Graves' hyperthyroidism. Donor details come from another sample of the same person, matched by shared clones.

The chain recombines TRBV5-1 with TRBJ2-7; 12 nucleotides match TRBD2. The CDR3 runs to 14 residues. Germline CDR1 is SGHRS and CDR2 is YFSETQ. With V trimmed by 4 bases and J by 4 bases, 3 bases remained unmatched. CDR3 nucleotide sequence: TGCGCCAGCAGCGGTGGACTAGCGGGGTACGAGCAGTACTTC. Translated: CASSGGLAGYEQYF.

This chain joins TRBV10-3 and TRBJ2-5; perhaps TRBD2 as D (5 bases). The germline CDR1 and CDR2 sequences are ENHRY and SYGVKD. There are 13 residues in the CDR3. V was clipped by 3 bases and J by 2 bases, with 7 bases between them. The CDR3 is CAISEAEQETQYF. CDR3 coding DNA: TGTGCCATCAGTGAAGCGGAGCAAGAGACCCAGTACTTC.

This clonotype was seen only a few times. This sequence joins TRBV7-3 and TRBJ2-2; D is ambiguous. V gave up 7 bases and J gave up 6 bases, with 12 bases separating them. This CDR3 is built from 13 residues. Germline CDR1 and CDR2: SGHTA and FQGTGA. CDR3 amino acids: CASTLTSPGELFF. CDR3 coding DNA: TGTGCCAGCACCCTAACGAGCCCCGGGGAGCTGTTTTTT.

At least ten counts were recorded for this clonotype. V and J are TRBV10-3 and TRBJ2-6, with TRBD2 as a possible D gene (5 bases). Per germline, CDR1 ENHRY and CDR2 SYGVKD. The V and J ends lost 7 bases and 0 bases respectively, with 7 bases between them. This CDR3 has 14 amino acids. The CDR3 loop is CAITGSSGANVLTF. CDR3 bases: TGTGCCATCACGGGGAGCTCTGGGGCCAACGTCCTGACTTTC.

To note about this clonotype: Compared with germline, one end of the junction differs, possibly owing to a read error. The chain links TRBV5-5 to TRBJ2-5, with D possibly being TRBD2 (5 bases). The CDR3 covers 14 residues. CDR1 and CDR2 (germline): SGHKS, YYEKEE (reference sequence). The CDR3 reads CASSLEGGAGTQYF. CDR3 bases: TGCGCCAGCAGCTTGGAAGGAGGCGCGGGGACCCAGTACTTC.

The rearrangement uses TRBV29-1 and TRBJ2-6; 16 nucleotides agree with TRBD2. The CDR3 consists of 23 residues. In germline, CDR1 is SQVTM, CDR2 ANQGSEA. Trimming removed 0 bases from V and 4 bases from J; junction bases left unmatched: 18. CDR3 in amino acids: CSVEERFFDGTSGRAAGANVLTF. The CDR3 DNA is TGCAGCGTTGAAGAACGGTTTTTTGACGGGACTAGCGGGAGGGCCGCCGGGGCCAACGTCCTGACTTTC.

The chain links TRBV7-8 to TRBJ1-1; D not resolved. The CDR3 runs 14 residues. The V gene lost 4 bases and the J gene lost 4 bases, with 13 bases spanning the gap. The germline gives CDR1 SGHVS, CDR2 FQNEAQ. The CDR3 coding sequence is TGTGCCAGCAGCTACGAGGAGATCGGCACTGAAGCTTTCTTT. It codes for CASSYEEIGTEAFF. Supplemented by reference TRBV7-8 and TRBJ1-1, the full variable domain reads GAGVSQSPRYKVAKRGQDVALRCDPISGHVSLFWYQQALGQGPEFLTYFQNEAQLDKSGLPSDRFFAERPEGSVSTLKIQRTQQEDSAVYLCASSYEEIGTEAFFGQGTRLTVV.

In its sample, this clonotype was seen many times. This chain links TRBV7-9 with TRBJ1-6, with D maybe TRBD1 (5 bases). V dropped 5 bases and J dropped 7 bases, with 15 bases sitting between them. The CDR3 is made up of 15 amino acids. CDR1 SEHNR and CDR2 FQNEAQ come from the germline V gene (reference sequence). The DNA of the CDR3 is TGTGCCAGCAGCCCCACCGACAGTACCAATTCACCCCTCCACTTT. Its protein product is CASSPTDSTNSPLHF.

The V call is TRBV7-2, the J call TRBJ2-7; 8 positions match TRBD2. Trimming at V came to 5 bases and at J to 1 base, leaving 10 bases not matched to a gene. The CDR3 runs to 16 residues. Germline-derived CDR1 and CDR2 are SGHTA and FQGNSA. DNA of the CDR3: TGTGCCAGCAGCCAAGAAAAGCCTAGCGGGTCCTACGAGCAGTACTTC. Protein: CASSQEKPSGSYEQYF.

J is TRBJ1-6 and V is TRBV19; 7 nucleotides agree with TRBD1. V lost 3 bases, J lost 8 bases, and 7 bases stayed unmatched. The V gene's germline CDR1 is LNHDA and CDR2 SQIVND (reference sequence). There are 15 residues in the CDR3. The CDR3 region is CASSISAGQYSPLHF. Here the CDR3 DNA reads TGTGCCAGTAGTATCTCGGCGGGACAGTATTCACCCCTCCACTTT.

The chain couples TRBV10-3 to TRBJ2-7, with a tentative D call TRBD2 (5 bases). CDR1 is ENHRY and CDR2 is SYGVKD in the germline V gene. The CDR3 is 12 amino acids. Trimming removed 9 bases at V and 2 bases at J, with 11 bases between. The CDR3 DNA reads as TGTGCCATAAGGACTGACGCCTACGAGCAGTACTTC. Translating it yields CAIRTDAYEQYF.

A word on this clonotype: Being one base from a much bigger clone, this may be a read error. The J gene is TRBJ1-2, the V gene TRBV7-2; possibly TRBD1 for D (6 bases). Trimming took off 7 bases at V and 4 bases at J, with 13 bases between the two ends. CDR1 and CDR2 (germline): SGHTA, FQGNSA. CDR3 size: 13 residues. The CDR3, as DNA: TGTGCCAGCACCTCGGACAGCCCCTATGGCTACACCTTC. Protein sequence: CASTSDSPYGYTF.

This chain uses TRBV20-1 with TRBJ1-6, with 9 bases that match TRBD1. The CDR3 has 15 residues. V shed 0 bases, J shed 8 bases, and the junction held 5 bases outside the gene matches. Germline V lookup: CDR1 DFQATT, CDR2 SNEGSKA (reference sequence). CDR3: CSARERDRDYSPLHF. DNA for the CDR3: TGCAGTGCTAGAGAAAGGGACAGGGACTATTCACCCCTCCACTTT.

Details on this clonotype: One end of the junction does not line up with germline, which may come from a read error. The chain employs TRBV10-3 and TRBJ2-5; no reliable D call. This CDR3 is 15 amino acids long. Germline-derived CDR1 and CDR2 are ENHRY and SYGVKD. The CDR3 nucleotides are TGTGCCAGCAGTGAAGAGCCGGGTGAAGGAGAGACCCAGTACTTC. Protein sequence: CASSEEPGEGETQYF.

This clonotype was recorded many times. CDR3 nucleotide sequence: TGTGCCAGCAGTGACGAGGGGGTCACTGAAGCTTTCTTT. Translating it yields CASSDEGVTEAFF. The chain employs TRBV2 and TRBJ1-1, with TRBD1 as a possible D gene (6 bases). Per the germline V gene, CDR1 is SNHLY and CDR2 is FYNNEI. The ends were cut back, 3 bases at V and 4 bases at J, with 9 bases in the middle. There are 13 residues in the CDR3.

Remarks on this clonotype: A much larger clone is a single base away; this may be a read error. The chain joins TRBV10-3 to TRBJ1-2, with unresolved D. Per germline, CDR1 ENHRY and CDR2 SYGVKD. The length of the CDR3 is 13 residues. Between the trimmed V and J ends, which lost 3 bases and 7 bases, there was a span of 12 bases. CDR3 bases: TGTGCCATCAGTGAACCCGGCGGAGGTGGCTACACCTTC. It translates to CAISEPGGGGYTF.

This clonotype occurred many times. The rearrangement joins TRBV9 to TRBJ1-1, with D perhaps TRBD1 (6 bases). Germline values: CDR1 SGDLS, CDR2 YYNGEE. The CDR3 runs to 13 residues. Trimming took off 3 bases at V and 3 bases at J, with 9 bases between the two ends. CDR3 DNA sequence: TGTGCCAGCAGCGACAGGGTCGACACTGAAGCTTTCTTT. Its protein product is CASSDRVDTEAFF.

This clonotype was counted many times. The rearrangement joins TRBV10-3 to TRBJ1-2, with TRBD1 matching 8 bases. Germline CDR1 reads ENHRY; CDR2 reads SYGVKD. CDR3 length equals 16 residues. J was trimmed by 6 bases and V by 0 bases; bases with no gene match: 9. The CDR3 region has the DNA TGTGCCATCAGTGAGTCGAGGGCCCGGGACAGGAATGGCTACACCTTC. The encoded protein is CAISESRARDRNGYTF.

Worth noting for this clonotype: Compared with germline, one end of the junction differs, possibly owing to a read error. The rearrangement uses TRBV7-9 and TRBJ2-7; TRBD2 aligns across 12 bases. CDR3 length: 15 residues. CDR1 is SEHNR, CDR2 FQNEAQ, per germline (reference sequence). The CDR3: CASSQLRTSGNEQYF. CDR3 nucleotides: TGCGCCAGCAGCCAACTGAGGACTAGCGGGAACGAGCAGTACTTC. The full variable domain, its missing parts supplied by reference TRBV7-9 and TRBJ2-7, is DTGVSQNPRHKITKRGQNVTFRCDPISEHNRLYWYRQTLGQGPEFLTYFQNEAQLEKSRLLSDRFSAERPKGSFSTLEIQRTEQGDSAMYLCASSQLRTSGNEQYFGPGTRLTVT.

This sequence joins TRBV25-1 and TRBJ1-5; 9 bases line up with TRBD1. The junction had 9 bases not matched to a gene; V was cut back by 9 bases and J by 3 bases. This CDR3 is built from 15 residues. CDR1 MGHDK and CDR2 SYGVNS come from the germline V gene. The CDR3 DNA sequence: TGTGCCAGGGGACAGGGAGGGACGTACAATCAGCCCCAGCATTTT. Protein sequence: CARGQGGTYNQPQHF.

The chain employs TRBV7-9 and TRBJ2-6; D not resolved. CDR3 length equals 17 residues. The germline V and J ends were trimmed by 2 bases and 0 bases, with 11 bases remaining between them. Germline CDR1 SEHNR, CDR2 FQNEAQ (reference sequence). CDR3 region: CASSLSLPSSGANVLTF. CDR3 sequence (DNA): TGTGCCAGCAGCTTAAGTCTCCCTAGCTCTGGGGCCAACGTCCTGACTTTC.

About this clonotype itself: At one boundary the junction diverges from the germline segment, which might be a read error. The genes are TRBV11-2 and TRBJ2-7, with TRBD2 as a possible D gene (5 bases). The CDR3 contains 15 residues. The germline V gene has CDR1 SGHAT and CDR2 FQNNGV. The CDR3 is CASSQESPGTYEQYF. The CDR3, as DNA: TGCGCCAGCAGCCAAGAAAGCCCGGGGACCTACGAGCAGTACTTC.

This clonotype was seen ten or more times. This chain joins TRBV7-2 and TRBJ1-5, with a possible D match to TRBD1 (5 bases). Germline V gene sequence: CDR1 SGHTA, CDR2 FQGNSA. The CDR3 length is 17 residues. The V end was cut by 0 bases, the J end by 5 bases, with 17 bases between. CDR3: CASSLALYSGSDQPQHF. Here the CDR3 DNA reads TGTGCCAGCAGCTTAGCGCTGTATTCAGGGTCCGATCAGCCCCAGCATTTT.

This clonotype was counted between two and nine times. CDR3 amino acids: CASSLALGVHEQYF. CDR3 bases: TGTGCCAGCAGTTTAGCGCTCGGGGTTCACGAGCAGTACTTC. V gene TRBV12-3 or TRBV12-4 combines with J gene TRBJ2-7; TRBD2 might be the D (5 bases). The CDR3 totals 14 residues. Trimming removed 0 bases at V and 5 bases at J, with 11 bases between.

This clonotype was picked up a small number of times. The rearrangement links TRBV7-9 to TRBJ2-5; a possible D gene is TRBD2 (6 bases). V was shortened by 3 bases and J by 5 bases, with 13 bases between the two germline ends. The CDR3 spans 14 residues. CDR1 is SEHNR and CDR2 is FQNEAQ in the germline V gene (reference sequence). The CDR3 reads CASSFSLGGETQYF. The DNA of the CDR3 is TGTGCCAGCAGCTTTTCCTTGGGGGGTGAGACCCAGTACTTC.

This clonotype was counted a single time. The rearrangement joins TRBV11-2 to TRBJ2-7; the D gene could be TRBD1 or TRBD2 (5 bases each). CDR1 is SGHAT, CDR2 FQNNGV, per germline. The CDR3 sequence is 11 residues long. Trimming pared 5 bases from V and 7 bases from J, leaving 9 bases between. In DNA form, the CDR3 reads TGTGCCAGCAGCCCCTGGGGGGAGCAGTACTTC. Amino acids: CASSPWGEQYF.

The V gene is TRBV19, the J gene TRBJ1-1, with TRBD1 matching over 8 bases. Germline CDR1 LNHDA, CDR2 SQIVND (reference sequence). J was trimmed by 8 bases and V by 9 bases; bases with no gene match: 14. The CDR3 extends over 14 amino acids. The CDR3 loop is CASSRSGTGDEAFF. The CDR3 DNA reads as TGTGCCAGCAGCCGATCCGGGACAGGAGACGAAGCTTTCTTT. Combining the CDR3 with reference TRBV19 and TRBJ1-1 gives the whole variable domain DGGITQSPKYLFRKEGQNVTLSCEQNLNHDAMYWYRQDPGQGLRLIYYSQIVNDFQKGDIAEGYSVSREKKESFPLTVTSAQKNPTAFYLCASSRSGTGDEAFFGQGTRLTVV.

The V and J genes are TRBV7-3 and TRBJ1-1; 10 bases match TRBD1. Germline loops: CDR1 SGHTA, CDR2 FQGTGA. V trimming: 2 bases; J trimming: 5 bases; junction bases outside the gene matches: 5. The CDR3 consists of 15 residues. CDR3 loop: CASSLSGQGRTEAFF. The CDR3 DNA is TGTGCCAGCAGCTTATCGGGACAGGGGCGGACTGAAGCTTTCTTT.

This clonotype was detected a few times. V and J are TRBV5-4 and TRBJ1-2; tentatively, D is TRBD1 (5 bases). The CDR3 consists of 14 residues. Germline CDR1 is SGHNT and CDR2 is YYREEE (reference sequence). The ends were cut back, 6 bases at V and 4 bases at J, with 16 bases in the middle. The CDR3 nucleotides are TGTGCCAGCATCCTTCAAGGGGTTACCTATGGCTACACCTTC. It yields the protein CASILQGVTYGYTF.

Concerning this clonotype itself: The junction departs from germline at one end; a sequencing error may be responsible. The CDR3 sequence is CASSQDSSTLGVGYTF. The DNA for the CDR3 is TGCGCCAGCAGCCAAGACTCGAGCACCCTGGGGGTTGGCTACACCTTC. This chain joins TRBV7-2 and TRBJ1-2, with D possibly matching TRBD1 (5 bases). CDR1 SGHTA and CDR2 FQGNSA come from the germline V gene. The CDR3 length is 16 residues.